This T cell receptor (beta chain) came from a study of T cell responses to AZD1222 COVID-19 vaccine. This table comes from immunoSEQ multiplex PCR, and its TCRdb copy is limited to in-frame clones, with some not included. In the table there are tens of thousands of clones, 75% to 95% of which are singletons. This clone was counted only a few times. The sequence was obtained from an adult in good health. The sequencing used peripheral blood, collected on day 0 of MenACWY control vaccination.

The CDR3 DNA is TGTGCCAGCAGCTTAGGTGCCTACGAGCAGTACTTC. Encoded protein: CASSLGAYEQYF. This rearrangement joins TRBV7-2 to TRBJ2-7; D is unresolved. V was trimmed by 1 base and J by 2 bases, leaving 3 bases between them. Per the germline V gene, CDR1 is SGHTA and CDR2 is FQGNSA. The CDR3 runs to 12 residues. The complete variable domain, with remaining parts taken from reference TRBV7-2 and TRBJ2-7, reads GAGVSQSPSNKVTEKGKDVELRCDPISGHTALYWYRQSLGQGLEFLIYFQGNSAPDKSGLPSDRFSAERTGGSVSTLTIQRTQQEDSAVYLCASSLGAYEQYFGPGTRLTVT.